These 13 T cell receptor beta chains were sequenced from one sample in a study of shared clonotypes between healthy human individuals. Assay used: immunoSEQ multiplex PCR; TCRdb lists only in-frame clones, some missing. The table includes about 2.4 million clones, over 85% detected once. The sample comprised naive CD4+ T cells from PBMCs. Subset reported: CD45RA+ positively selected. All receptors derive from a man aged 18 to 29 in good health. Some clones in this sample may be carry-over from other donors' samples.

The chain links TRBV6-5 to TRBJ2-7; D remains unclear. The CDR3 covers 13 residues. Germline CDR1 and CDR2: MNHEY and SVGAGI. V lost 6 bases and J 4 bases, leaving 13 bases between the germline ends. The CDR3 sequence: CASSRTLSYEQYF. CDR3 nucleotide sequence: TGTGCCAGCAGCCGCACTCTTTCTTACGAGCAGTACTTC.

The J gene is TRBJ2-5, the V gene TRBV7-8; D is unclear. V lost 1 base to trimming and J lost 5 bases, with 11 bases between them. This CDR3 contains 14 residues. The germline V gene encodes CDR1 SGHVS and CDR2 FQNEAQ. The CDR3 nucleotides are TGTGCCAGCAGCTTAGTGTCCCTTAGGGAGACCCAGTACTTC. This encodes CASSLVSLRETQYF.

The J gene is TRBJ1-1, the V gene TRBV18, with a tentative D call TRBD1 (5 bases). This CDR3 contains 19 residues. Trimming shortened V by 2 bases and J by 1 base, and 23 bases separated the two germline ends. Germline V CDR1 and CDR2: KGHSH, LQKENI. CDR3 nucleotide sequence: TGTGCCAGCTCACCAAGGGCGGCGACAGCGCCTAGAGGGAACACTGAAGCTTTCTTT. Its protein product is CASSPRAATAPRGNTEAFF.

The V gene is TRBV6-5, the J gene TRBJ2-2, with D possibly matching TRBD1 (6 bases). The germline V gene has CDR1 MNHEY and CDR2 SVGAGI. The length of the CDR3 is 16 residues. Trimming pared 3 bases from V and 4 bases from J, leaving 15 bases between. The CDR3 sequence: CASSYRRGWGTGELFF. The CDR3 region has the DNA TGTGCCAGCAGTTATCGCAGGGGATGGGGCACCGGGGAGCTGTTTTTT.

The CDR3 spells CASSFERGADTQYF. Here the CDR3 DNA reads TGTGCCAGCAGTTTTGAGCGGGGTGCGGATACGCAGTATTTT. The gene calls are TRBV27 and TRBJ2-3, with 7 nucleotides matching TRBD2. J lost 6 bases, V lost 3 bases, and 6 bases had no gene match. The CDR3 spans 14 residues. Germline V CDR1 and CDR2: MNHEY, SMNVEV (reference sequence).

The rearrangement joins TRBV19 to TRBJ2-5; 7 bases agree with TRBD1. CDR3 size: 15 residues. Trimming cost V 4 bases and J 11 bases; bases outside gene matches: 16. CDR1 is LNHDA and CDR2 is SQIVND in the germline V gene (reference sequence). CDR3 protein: CASSSFGTAPREQYF. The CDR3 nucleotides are TGTGCCAGTAGTAGCTTCGGGACAGCACCTAGGGAGCAGTACTTC.

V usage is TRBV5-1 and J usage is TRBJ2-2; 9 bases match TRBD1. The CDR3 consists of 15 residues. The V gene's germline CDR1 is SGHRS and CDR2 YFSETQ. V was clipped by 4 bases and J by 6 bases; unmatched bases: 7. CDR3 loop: CASSPDRGGSGELFF. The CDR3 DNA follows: TGCGCCAGCAGCCCCGACAGGGGGGGATCCGGGGAGCTGTTTTTT.

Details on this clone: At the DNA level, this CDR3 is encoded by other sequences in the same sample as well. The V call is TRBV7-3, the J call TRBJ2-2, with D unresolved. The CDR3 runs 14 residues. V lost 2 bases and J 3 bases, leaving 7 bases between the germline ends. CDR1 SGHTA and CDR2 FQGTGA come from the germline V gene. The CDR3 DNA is TGTGCCAGCAGCTTATCCGGGTACACCGGGGAGCTGTTTTTT. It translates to CASSLSGYTGELFF.

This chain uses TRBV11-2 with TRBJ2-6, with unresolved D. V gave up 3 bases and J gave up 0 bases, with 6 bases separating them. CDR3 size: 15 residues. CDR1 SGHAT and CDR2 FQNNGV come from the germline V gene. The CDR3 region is CASSLSFSGANVLTF. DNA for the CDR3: TGTGCCAGCAGCTTGAGTTTCTCTGGGGCCAACGTCCTGACTTTC.

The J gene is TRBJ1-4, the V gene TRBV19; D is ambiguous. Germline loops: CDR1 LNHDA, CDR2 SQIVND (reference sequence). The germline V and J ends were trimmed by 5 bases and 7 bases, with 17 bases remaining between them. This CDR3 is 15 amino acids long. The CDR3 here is CASSLRRARIEKLFF. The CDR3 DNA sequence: TGTGCCAGTAGTCTCCGGCGGGCCAGGATTGAAAAACTGTTTTTT.

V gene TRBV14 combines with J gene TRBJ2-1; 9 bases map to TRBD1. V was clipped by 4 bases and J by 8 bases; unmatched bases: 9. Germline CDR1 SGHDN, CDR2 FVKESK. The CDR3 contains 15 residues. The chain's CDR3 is CASSLFRDRVHEQFF. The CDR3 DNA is TGTGCCAGCAGCCTTTTCCGGGACAGGGTCCATGAGCAGTTCTTC.

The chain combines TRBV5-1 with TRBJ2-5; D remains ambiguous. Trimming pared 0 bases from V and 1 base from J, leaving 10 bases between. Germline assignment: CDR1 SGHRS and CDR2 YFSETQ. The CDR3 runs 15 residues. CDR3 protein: CASSLDGSSQETQYF. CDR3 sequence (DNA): TGCGCCAGCAGCTTGGATGGCAGTAGCCAAGAGACCCAGTACTTC. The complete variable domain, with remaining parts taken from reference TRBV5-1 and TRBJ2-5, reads KAGVTQTPRYLIKTRGQQVTLSCSPISGHRSVSWYQQTPGQGLQFLFEYFSETQRNKGNFPGRFSGRQFSNSRSEMNVSTLELGDSALYLCASSLDGSSQETQYFGPGTRLLVL.

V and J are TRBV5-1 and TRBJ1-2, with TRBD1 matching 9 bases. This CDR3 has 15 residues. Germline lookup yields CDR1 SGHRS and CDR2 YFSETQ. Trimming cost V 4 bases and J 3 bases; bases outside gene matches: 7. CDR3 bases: TGCGCCAGCAGCGTGGGACAGGGCGGTTACTATGGCTACACCTTC. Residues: CASSVGQGGYYGYTF.